This TCR beta chain was sequenced in a study of low-dose radiotherapy and immunotherapy resistance in tumors. As for the study in general: Once cycle 1 day 1 began, patients took oral aspirin 300 mg daily for four cycles.

Both TCRalpha and TCRbeta chains were reverse transcribed with V-gene-specific primers. The TCRs were subjected to amplification over 20 PCR cycles employing a constant-region primer in conjunction with a V-primer adapter. TCRdb called the reads again in MiXCR, with one record for every CDR3 protein. The sample holds 65,000 to 100,000 distinct CDR3 sequences, 15% to 20% seen once. Time point defined: before trial treatment. This clonotype was counted many times. From germline, CDR1 is SGHDN and CDR2 FVKESK. V lost 4 bases, J lost 7 bases, and 13 bases lay in between. This CDR3 has 14 amino acids. The chain joins TRBV14 to TRBJ2-2; D possibly corresponds to TRBD1 (6 bases). Sequencing used PBMCs, obtained before treatment. The TCR originated in a male donor with prostate cancer. The CDR3 region is CASSRGQLGGELFF. CDR3 nucleotide sequence: TGTGCCAGCAGCCGCGGACAGCTCGGCGGGGAGCTGTTTTTT.